This passage covers 29 T cell receptor beta chains from one sample sequenced in a study of cytomegalovirus exposure and HLA in healthy donors. 60 Vbeta and 13 Jbeta primers were used in PCR. Assay used: immunoSEQ multiplex PCR; TCRdb lists only in-frame clones, some missing. Its table lists fewer than 75,000 clones. The sequenced material came from PBMCs. The receptors were sampled from a boy aged 5 to 17 in good health and CMV-seronegative.

The V gene is TRBV19, the J gene TRBJ1-1; D might be TRBD1 (6 bases). The CDR3 extends over 17 amino acids. Germline CDR1 reads LNHDA; CDR2 reads SQIVND (reference sequence). Trimming stripped 2 bases from V and 1 base from J, with 17 bases between. The CDR3 DNA is TGTGCCAGTAGTATACGTGAGGGGCAGGGGTGGAACACTGAAGCTTTCTTT. It codes for CASSIREGQGWNTEAFF.

This chain joins TRBV5-1 and TRBJ1-2; tentative D call: TRBD1 (6 bases). Trimming took off 2 bases at V and 5 bases at J, with 16 bases between the two ends. The CDR3 runs 15 residues. Germline lookup yields CDR1 SGHRS and CDR2 YFSETQ. CDR3 DNA: TGCGCCAGCAGCTTCACAGGGACCGGAGAGTATGGCTACACCTTC. Residues: CASSFTGTGEYGYTF.

CDR3: CAWTQGQGGSEQYF. CDR3 DNA: TGTGCCTGGACCCAAGGACAGGGGGGAAGCGAGCAGTACTTC. The chain combines TRBV30 with TRBJ2-7; 10 bases align to TRBD1. This CDR3 spans 14 amino acids. V lost 4 bases to trimming and J lost 6 bases; unmatched junction nucleotides: 9. Germline-derived CDR1 and CDR2 are GTSNPN and SVGIG (reference sequence).

As DNA, the CDR3 is TGTGCCAGCAGTTACGGCGGGAGGGCCAAAGATACGCAGTATTTT. Protein: CASSYGGRAKDTQYF. V and J are TRBV6-5 and TRBJ2-3, with 9 bases that match TRBD2. CDR1 and CDR2 from the germline V gene are MNHEY and SVGAGI. This CDR3 spans 15 amino acids. The J segment lost 5 bases and the V segment lost 2 bases, leaving 5 bases of the junction unmatched.

The genes are TRBV28 and TRBJ2-7, with D perhaps TRBD1 (6 bases). The CDR3 runs 14 residues. Germline lookup yields CDR1 MDHEN and CDR2 SYDVKM. With 8 bases removed from V and 6 bases from J, the gap between germline ends came to 20 bases. CDR3 protein: CASAPQGPSGEQYF. Written as DNA, the CDR3 is TGTGCCAGCGCACCACAGGGCCCCTCGGGCGAGCAGTACTTC.

The chain has TRBV30 and TRBJ2-2; D perhaps matches TRBD1 (5 bases). Looked up from germline, CDR1 is GTSNPN and CDR2 is SVGIG (reference sequence). Trimming pared 3 bases from V and 2 bases from J, leaving 16 bases between. This CDR3 spans 16 amino acids. CDR3 residues: CAWSRAGVYNTGELFF. CDR3 nucleotide sequence: TGTGCCTGGAGCAGGGCCGGCGTGTACAACACCGGGGAGCTGTTTTTT.

This chain joins TRBV20-1 and TRBJ1-1; D possibly corresponds to TRBD1 (5 bases). Germline loops: CDR1 DFQATT, CDR2 SNEGSKA (reference sequence). CDR3 length equals 11 residues. V was pared by 4 bases and J by 4 bases, with 7 bases between. CDR3 sequence (DNA): TGCAGTGCTAACGGGGGCACTGAAGCTTTCTTT. This sequence encodes CSANGGTEAFF.

This rearrangement joins TRBV15 to TRBJ2-2; tentative D call: TRBD2 (6 bases). This CDR3 comprises 13 residues. The V gene lost 6 bases and the J gene lost 5 bases, with 10 bases spanning the gap. The germline V gene has CDR1 LNHNV and CDR2 YYDKDF (reference sequence). The CDR3 coding sequence is TGTGCCACCAGTCTACGGGAGACCGGGGAGCTGTTTTTT. As protein: CATSLRETGELFF. The full variable domain, its missing parts supplied by reference TRBV15 and TRBJ2-2, is DAMVIQNPRYQVTQFGKPVTLSCSQTLNHNVMYWYQQKSSQAPKLLFHYYDKDFNNEADTPDNFQSRRPNTSFCFLDIRSPGLGDTAMYLCATSLRETGELFFGEGSRLTVL.

V usage is TRBV18 and J usage is TRBJ2-1, with 8 nucleotides matching TRBD2. Germline CDR1 KGHSH, CDR2 LQKENI. The length of the CDR3 is 14 residues. With 4 bases clipped from V and 9 bases from J, the junction kept 8 bases outside the gene matches. The CDR3 DNA follows: TGTGCCAGCTCACTTAAAACTAGCGGTGGTGAGCAGTTCTTC. Amino acids: CASSLKTSGGEQFF. Complete variable domain (other parts from reference TRBV18 and TRBJ2-1): NAGVMQNPRHLVRRRGQEARLRCSPMKGHSHVYWYRQLPEEGLKFMVYLQKENIIDESGMPKERFSAEFPKEGPSILRIQQVVRGDSAAYFCASSLKTSGGEQFFGPGTRLTVL.

The chain combines TRBV11-2 with TRBJ2-7; maybe TRBD2 (6 bases). V was shortened by 5 bases and J by 2 bases, with 13 bases between the two germline ends. Germline CDR1 is SGHAT and CDR2 is FQNNGV. CDR3 length: 14 residues. The CDR3 is CASSHSGDTYEQYF. The CDR3 bases are TGTGCCAGCAGCCATAGCGGTGATACCTACGAGCAGTACTTC.

This chain joins TRBV6-5 and TRBJ1-1; 7 bases map to TRBD1. Looked up from germline, CDR1 is MNHEY and CDR2 is SVGAGI. The CDR3 totals 15 residues. V lost 0 bases, J lost 0 bases, and 1 base stayed unmatched. CDR3 in amino acids: CASSYSGQMNTEAFF. Here the CDR3 DNA reads TGTGCCAGCAGTTACTCGGGACAGATGAACACTGAAGCTTTCTTT.

The chain uses TRBV5-6 and TRBJ2-7; no firm D call. Per the germline V gene, CDR1 is SGHDT and CDR2 is YYEEEE. V was clipped by 1 base and J by 2 bases, with 10 bases between them. The CDR3 has 14 amino acids. CDR3 sequence: CASSLWRRTYEQYF. CDR3 DNA: TGTGCCAGCAGCTTGTGGCGGAGAACCTACGAGCAGTACTTC.

This chain connects TRBV19 to TRBJ2-3, with 7 bases lining up with TRBD2. V gave up 7 bases and J gave up 4 bases; unmatched junction bases: 14. CDR1 is LNHDA and CDR2 is SQIVND in the germline V gene (reference sequence). The CDR3 extends over 16 amino acids. Written as DNA, the CDR3 is TGTGCCAGTACCGATATAGGTGGCGGGAGCGCAGATACGCAGTATTTT. This gives the protein CASTDIGGGSADTQYF.

V is TRBV7-3 and J is TRBJ2-2; 12 nucleotides line up with TRBD2. After removal of 5 bases from V and 9 bases from J, the junction contained 13 bases not matched to a gene. Germline V lookup: CDR1 SGHTA, CDR2 FQGTGA. There are 17 residues in the CDR3. CDR3 bases: TGTGCCAGCAGCCCTCCGCCCGGACTAGCGGGACTCCGGGAGCTGTTTTTT. Protein: CASSPPPGLAGLRELFF.

The chain combines TRBV19 with TRBJ1-1; D is perhaps TRBD1 (5 bases). The germline CDR1 and CDR2 sequences are LNHDA and SQIVND (reference sequence). The CDR3 sequence is 14 residues long. With 5 bases removed from V and 4 bases from J, the gap between germline ends came to 14 bases. CDR3 bases: TGTGCCAGTAGTCCGCGCGGGAGGGGCACTGAAGCTTTCTTT. Its translation is CASSPRGRGTEAFF.

The V and J genes are TRBV7-6 and TRBJ1-4; D gene uncertain. V lost 5 bases, J lost 5 bases, and 15 bases lay in between. The CDR3 covers 15 residues. The germline V gene has CDR1 SGHVS and CDR2 FNYEAQ. CDR3 DNA sequence: TGTGCCAGCAGCAACTCGGGAGGTTCGAATGAAAAACTGTTTTTT. This translates into CASSNSGGSNEKLFF.

This chain links TRBV13 with TRBJ2-7; TRBD2 is a possible D gene (5 bases). The germline gives CDR1 PRHDT, CDR2 FYEKMQ (reference sequence). Trimming shortened V by 3 bases and J by 2 bases, and 5 bases separated the two germline ends. This CDR3 has 12 residues. The DNA for the CDR3 is TGTGCCAGCAGCTTGGGAGCCTACGAGCAGTACTTC. Translated, it gives CASSLGAYEQYF.

The rearrangement joins TRBV19 to TRBJ1-1; 9 bases line up with TRBD1. Germline-derived CDR1 and CDR2 are LNHDA and SQIVND (reference sequence). This CDR3 comprises 16 residues. With 5 bases clipped from V and 5 bases from J, the junction kept 12 bases outside the gene matches. CDR3 amino acids: CASSPRQGVLGTEAFF. The CDR3, as DNA: TGTGCCAGTAGTCCCCGACAGGGGGTGTTGGGAACTGAAGCTTTCTTT.

V usage is TRBV5-1 and J usage is TRBJ1-1; D is ambiguous. V gave up 6 bases and J gave up 0 bases, with 15 bases separating them. Germline-derived CDR1 and CDR2 are SGHRS and YFSETQ. This CDR3 spans 15 amino acids. The CDR3 protein is CASNFGSGMNTEAFF. DNA of the CDR3: TGCGCCAGCAACTTCGGGTCGGGGATGAACACTGAAGCTTTCTTT.

The chain has TRBV5-1 and TRBJ2-5; 7 nucleotides match TRBD2. V dropped 2 bases and J dropped 4; count of bases not matched to a gene: 8. The germline V gene encodes CDR1 SGHRS and CDR2 YFSETQ. The CDR3 sequence is 15 residues long. CDR3 bases: TGCGCCAGCAGCTTCACGGGGGGTAAGGGAGAGACCCAGTACTTC. Its protein is CASSFTGGKGETQYF.

For the CDR3, the DNA is TGTGCCATCAGCACAAGGGGGAATGAAAAACTGTTTTTT. Translating gives CAISTRGNEKLFF. The V gene is TRBV10-3, the J gene TRBJ1-4; D possibly corresponds to TRBD1 (6 bases). Looked up from germline, CDR1 is ENHRY and CDR2 is SYGVKD. The CDR3 sequence is 13 residues long. Trimming removed 6 bases at V and 5 bases at J, with 10 bases between.

This chain uses TRBV4-1 with TRBJ1-1; 10 nucleotides agree with TRBD1. Germline assignment: CDR1 MGHRA and CDR2 YSYEKL. After removal of 4 bases from V and 4 bases from J, the junction contained 3 bases not matched to a gene. CDR3 length: 14 amino acids. CDR3 in DNA: TGCGCCAGCAGCCCGGGACAGGGGACCACTGAAGCTTTCTTT. Translating it yields CASSPGQGTTEAFF.

The chain joins TRBV9 to TRBJ2-7; 9 bases are shared with TRBD1. V shed 0 bases, J shed 1 base, and the junction held 2 bases outside the gene matches. This CDR3 is 15 amino acids long. From germline, CDR1 is SGDLS and CDR2 YYNGEE. Here the CDR3 reads CASSVEGQGSYEQYF. The CDR3 coding sequence is TGTGCCAGCAGCGTAGAAGGACAGGGGTCCTACGAGCAGTACTTC.

The CDR3 bases are TGTGCCAGCAGCCACGCCGGGACAGGGCCCAATCAGCCCCAGCATTTT. Translating it yields CASSHAGTGPNQPQHF. The chain recombines TRBV4-2 with TRBJ1-5; TRBD1 aligns across 9 bases. CDR1 is LGHNA and CDR2 is YNFKEQ in the germline V gene. The CDR3 runs to 16 residues. Trimming cost V 3 bases and J 3 bases; bases outside gene matches: 6.

V gene TRBV6-5 combines with J gene TRBJ2-7, with D possibly matching TRBD1 (7 bases). Germline V gives CDR1 MNHEY, CDR2 SVGAGI. Deletions cut 6 bases from V and 9 bases from J, with 24 bases between. The CDR3 length is 15 residues. The CDR3 protein is CASRTGADRLSGQYF. DNA of the CDR3: TGTGCCAGCAGGACGGGGGCGGACAGGTTATCTGGGCAGTACTTC.

The V call is TRBV11-2, the J call TRBJ2-1; D gene unclear. V dropped 3 bases and J dropped 5 bases, with 8 bases sitting between them. The germline V gene encodes CDR1 SGHAT and CDR2 FQNNGV. This CDR3 spans 13 amino acids. CDR3 loop: CASSFVYDNEQFF. For the CDR3, the DNA is TGTGCCAGCAGCTTCGTCTATGACAATGAGCAGTTCTTC.

The chain joins TRBV9 to TRBJ2-5, with 10 positions matching TRBD2. The J call may be in error: the DNA end matches TRBJ2-7 better. The CDR3 extends over 16 amino acids. Germline CDR1 and CDR2: SGDLS and YYNGEE. The DNA for the CDR3 is TGTGCCAGCAGCGTAGGGGGGACTAGCGTCTCCTACGAGCAGTACTTC. Translated: CASSVGGTSVSYEQYF.

J is TRBJ2-5 and V is TRBV6-6; the D is unclear. Germline V gives CDR1 MNHNY, CDR2 SVGAGI (reference sequence). The CDR3 has 12 amino acids. Trimming stripped 0 bases from V and 5 bases from J, with 4 bases between. The CDR3 nucleotides read TGTGCCAGCAGTTACTCGTCGGAGACCCAGTACTTC. This translates into CASSYSSETQYF.

The J gene is TRBJ2-7, the V gene TRBV9; 11 bases align to TRBD2. With 4 bases clipped from V and 2 bases from J, the junction kept 5 bases outside the gene matches. The CDR3 loop spans 15 amino acids. Germline V lookup: CDR1 SGDLS, CDR2 YYNGEE. This chain's CDR3 is CASSTGTSGAYEQYF. DNA of the CDR3: TGTGCCAGCAGCACCGGGACTAGCGGCGCCTACGAGCAGTACTTC.